The 11 T cell receptor beta chains in this list originate from one sample, sequenced in a study of technical replicates of blood from several donors. Assay used: immunoSEQ multiplex PCR; TCRdb lists only in-frame clones, some missing. The sample has about 58,000 clones, about 95% seen once. The sample taken for sequencing was PBMCs. These receptors were collected from a human donor in good health. Some clones in this sample may be carry-over from other donors' samples.

The chain combines TRBV30 with TRBJ2-5; D is unclear. Trimming left V 2 bases short and J 1 base short, with 8 bases between. CDR1 and CDR2 from the germline V gene are GTSNPN and SVGIG (reference sequence). This CDR3 is built from 13 residues. Here the CDR3 reads CAWSPASQETQYF. CDR3 bases: TGTGCCTGGAGTCCAGCTAGCCAAGAGACCCAGTACTTC.

The gene calls are TRBV4-1 and TRBJ2-6, with a tentative D call TRBD2 (5 bases). The CDR3 spans 15 residues. V gave up 1 base and J gave up 6 bases, with 10 bases separating them. Germline V gene lookup returns CDR1 MGHRA and CDR2 YSYEKL. The CDR3 sequence is CASSQVAGQANVLTF. The CDR3 nucleotides read TGCGCCAGCAGCCAAGTGGCGGGCCAGGCCAACGTCCTGACTTTC.

The chain links TRBV9 to TRBJ2-5, with D tentatively TRBD1 (7 bases). Germline CDR1 is SGDLS and CDR2 is YYNGEE. Trimming took off 0 bases at V and 2 bases at J, with 14 bases between the two ends. This CDR3 has 16 amino acids. In DNA, the CDR3 is TGTGCCAGCAGCGTAGGAGGGGGGACAGCACAAGAGACCCAGTACTTC. This sequence encodes CASSVGGGTAQETQYF.

The chain employs TRBV5-1 and TRBJ2-3; 7 bases agree with TRBD2. V lost 0 bases and J lost 1; bases outside the gene matches: 2. In germline, CDR1 is SGHRS, CDR2 YFSETQ. This CDR3 comprises 15 residues. The DNA for the CDR3 is TGCGCCAGCAGCTTGGTGCTAGCGGGCACAGATACGCAGTATTTT. This encodes CASSLVLAGTDTQYF. Variable domain in full (rest from reference TRBV5-1 and TRBJ2-3): KAGVTQTPRYLIKTRGQQVTLSCSPISGHRSVSWYQQTPGQGLQFLFEYFSETQRNKGNFPGRFSGRQFSNSRSEMNVSTLELGDSALYLCASSLVLAGTDTQYFGPGTRLTVL.

This chain links TRBV5-1 with TRBJ2-1; 10 positions agree with TRBD2. This CDR3 has 18 residues. From germline, CDR1 is SGHRS and CDR2 YFSETQ. Losses at the gene ends were 4 bases for V and 7 bases for J; bases not matched to a gene: 17. This chain's CDR3 is CASSLTAPGSGGINEQFF. CDR3 DNA sequence: TGCGCCAGCAGCCTGACGGCGCCGGGTAGCGGGGGGATAAATGAGCAGTTCTTC.

The genes are TRBV4-1 and TRBJ2-1, with a tentative D call TRBD2 (6 bases). V was trimmed by 7 bases and J by 0 bases, leaving 7 bases between them. The CDR3 has 13 residues. Germline CDR1 reads MGHRA; CDR2 reads YSYEKL. The CDR3 sequence: CASNGGSYNEQFF. DNA of the CDR3: TGCGCCAGCAACGGGGGCTCCTACAATGAGCAGTTCTTC.

This clone was observed a single time. The chain links TRBV7-8 to TRBJ2-5; tentative D call: TRBD1 (5 bases). V dropped 1 base and J dropped 1 base, with 13 bases sitting between them. The CDR3 is made up of 16 amino acids. Germline loops: CDR1 SGHVS, CDR2 FQNEAQ. The CDR3 loop reads CASSLGAGLGQETQYF. CDR3 in DNA: TGTGCCAGCAGCTTAGGTGCAGGGCTGGGCCAAGAGACCCAGTACTTC.

V usage is TRBV7-9 and J usage is TRBJ2-7; 8 bases agree with TRBD1. CDR3 length: 18 residues. Looked up from germline, CDR1 is SEHNR and CDR2 is FQNEAQ (reference sequence). Losses at the gene ends were 5 bases for V and 0 bases for J; bases not matched to a gene: 15. For the CDR3, the DNA is TGTGCCAGCAGCCCCAGGGGGCGCCGGGGACAAAGCTCCTACGAGCAGTACTTC. This translates into CASSPRGRRGQSSYEQYF.

The V and J genes are TRBV2 and TRBJ2-3; 7 positions match TRBD1. This CDR3 has 15 residues. Germline V gene sequence: CDR1 SNHLY, CDR2 FYNNEI. The ends lost 3 bases at V and 4 bases at J; junction bases unmatched: 7. DNA for the CDR3: TGTGCCAGCAGTGACGACAGGGCTGCCCCAGATACGCAGTATTTT. This gives the protein CASSDDRAAPDTQYF.

The rearrangement uses TRBV11-3 and TRBJ2-3; 7 bases are shared with TRBD2. The J segment lost 7 bases and the V segment lost 5 bases, leaving 9 bases of the junction unmatched. CDR3 size: 14 residues. Germline CDR1 reads SGHNT; CDR2 reads YENEEA. The CDR3 DNA reads as TGTGCCAGCAGCGGGGGGGGACTCCGGCATACGCAGTATTTT. The encoded protein is CASSGGGLRHTQYF.

The gene calls are TRBV6-6 and TRBJ1-5; D is possibly TRBD1 (5 bases). Deletions cut 7 bases from V and 8 bases from J, with 15 bases between. The CDR3 sequence is 13 residues long. Germline CDR1 MNHNY, CDR2 SVGAGI (reference sequence). The chain's CDR3 is CASTGHVVEPQHF. The CDR3 DNA reads as TGTGCCAGCACCGGACACGTGGTAGAGCCCCAGCATTTT.